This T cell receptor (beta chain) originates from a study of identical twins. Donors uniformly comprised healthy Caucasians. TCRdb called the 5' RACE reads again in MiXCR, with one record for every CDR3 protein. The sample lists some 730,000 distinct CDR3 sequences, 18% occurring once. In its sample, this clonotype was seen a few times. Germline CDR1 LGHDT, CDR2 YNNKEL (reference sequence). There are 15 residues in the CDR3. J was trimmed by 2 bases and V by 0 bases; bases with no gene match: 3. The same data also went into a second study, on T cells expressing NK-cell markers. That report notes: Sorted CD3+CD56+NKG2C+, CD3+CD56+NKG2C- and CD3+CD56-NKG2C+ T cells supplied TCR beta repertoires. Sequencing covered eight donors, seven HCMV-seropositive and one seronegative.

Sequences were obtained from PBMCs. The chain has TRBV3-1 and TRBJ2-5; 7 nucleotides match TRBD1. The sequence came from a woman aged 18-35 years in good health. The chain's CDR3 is CASSQEDRLQETQYF. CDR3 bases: TGTGCCAGCAGCCAAGAGGACAGGCTGCAAGAGACCCAGTACTTC.